This T cell receptor beta chain was found in a study of blood T cell repertoires in COVID-19. Assay: immunoSEQ multiplex PCR; the TCRdb copy retains only in-frame clones and omits some. This sample yields 350,000 to 450,000 clones, of which around nine tenths are seen a single time; 1.4% belongs to the top ten. The CDR3 sequence is 15 residues long. The V end lost 0 bases, the J end lost 0 bases, and 9 bases lay between the germline ends. CDR1 SGDLS and CDR2 YYNGEE come from the germline V gene. Sequenced material: PBMCs or T cells enriched from blood (not recorded which). The TCR sequence derives from a young woman who had been exposed to COVID-19. The chain links TRBV9 to TRBJ1-2; D call uncertain. CDR3 sequence: CASSVGPTANYGYTF. DNA of the CDR3: TGTGCCAGCAGCGTAGGACCCACAGCTAACTATGGCTACACCTTC.